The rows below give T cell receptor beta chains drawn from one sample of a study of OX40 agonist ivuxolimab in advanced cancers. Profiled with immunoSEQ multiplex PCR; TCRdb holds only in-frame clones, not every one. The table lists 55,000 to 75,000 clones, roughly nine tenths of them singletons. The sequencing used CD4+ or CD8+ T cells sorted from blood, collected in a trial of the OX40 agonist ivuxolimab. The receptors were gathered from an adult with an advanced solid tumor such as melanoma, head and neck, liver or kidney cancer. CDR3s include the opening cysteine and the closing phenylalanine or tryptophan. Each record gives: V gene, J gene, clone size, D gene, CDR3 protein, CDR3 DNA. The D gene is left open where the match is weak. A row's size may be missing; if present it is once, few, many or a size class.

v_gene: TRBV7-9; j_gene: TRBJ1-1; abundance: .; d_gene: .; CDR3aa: CASSFQENTEAFF; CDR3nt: TGTGCCAGCAGCTTCCAGGAGAACACTGAAGCTTTCTTT
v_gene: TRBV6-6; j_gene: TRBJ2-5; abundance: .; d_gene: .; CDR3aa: CASRLPLETQYF; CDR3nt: TGTGCCAGCAGACTCCCCCTGGAGACCCAGTACTTC
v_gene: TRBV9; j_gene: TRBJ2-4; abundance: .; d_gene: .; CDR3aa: CASSASTSLNIQYF; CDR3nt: TGTGCCAGCAGCGCCAGCACTAGTTTAAACATTCAGTACTTC
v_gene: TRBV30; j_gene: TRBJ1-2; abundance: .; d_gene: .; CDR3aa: CAWSRTSGYGYTF; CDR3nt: TGTGCCTGGAGTCGGACATCTGGTTATGGCTACACCTTC
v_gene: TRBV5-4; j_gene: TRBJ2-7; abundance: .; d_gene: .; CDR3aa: CASSPSVGVGSYEQYF; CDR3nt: TGTGCCAGCAGCCCCTCTGTGGGAGTGGGGAGTTACGAGCAGTACTTC
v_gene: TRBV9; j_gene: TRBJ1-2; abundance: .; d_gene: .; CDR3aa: CASSAQGGYGYTF; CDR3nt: TGTGCCAGTAGTGCACAGGGAGGCTATGGCTACACCTTC
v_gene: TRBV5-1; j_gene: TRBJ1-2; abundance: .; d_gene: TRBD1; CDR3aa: CASSLLGQGAGGYTF; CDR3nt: TGCGCCAGCAGCCTCCTGGGACAGGGGGCTGGTGGCTACACCTTC
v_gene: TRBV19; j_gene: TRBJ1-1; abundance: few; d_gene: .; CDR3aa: CASSSGPKAFF; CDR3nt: TGTGCCAGTAGTAGCGGGCCGAAAGCTTTCTTT
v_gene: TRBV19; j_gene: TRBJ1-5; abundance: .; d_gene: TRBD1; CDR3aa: CASTKYPGQGDQPQHF; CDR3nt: TGTGCCAGTACCAAATACCCGGGACAGGGTGATCAGCCCCAGCATTTT
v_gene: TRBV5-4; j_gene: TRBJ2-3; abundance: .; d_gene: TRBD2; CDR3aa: CASSLTSGLSTDTQYF; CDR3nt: TGTGCCAGCAGCTTGACTAGCGGACTGAGCACAGATACGCAGTATTTT
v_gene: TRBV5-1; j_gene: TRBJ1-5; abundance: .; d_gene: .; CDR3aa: CASSFDSNQPQHF; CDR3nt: TGCGCCAGCAGCTTCGACAGTAATCAGCCCCAGCATTTT
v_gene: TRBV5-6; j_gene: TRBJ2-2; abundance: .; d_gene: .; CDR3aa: CASSFLGAGELFF; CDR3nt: TGTGCCAGCAGCTTCTTAGGGGCCGGGGAGCTGTTTTTT
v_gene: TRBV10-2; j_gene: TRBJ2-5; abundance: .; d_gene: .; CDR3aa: CASLRSNQETQYF; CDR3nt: TGCGCCAGCCTAAGATCTAACCAAGAGACCCAGTACTTC
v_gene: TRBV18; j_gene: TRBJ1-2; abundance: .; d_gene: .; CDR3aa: CASSPVPAGDIGYGYTF; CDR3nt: TGTGCCAGCTCACCAGTCCCGGCAGGGGATATCGGGTATGGCTACACCTTC
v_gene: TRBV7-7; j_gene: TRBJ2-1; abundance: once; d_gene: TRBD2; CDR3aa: CASSYGTTDEQFF; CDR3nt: TGTGCCAGCAGCTACGGGACTACCGATGAGCAGTTCTTC
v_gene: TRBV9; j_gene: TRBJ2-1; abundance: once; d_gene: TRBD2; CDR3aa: CASSVASGSSNEQFF; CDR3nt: TGTGCCAGCAGCGTAGCTAGCGGGAGTAGTAATGAGCAGTTCTTC
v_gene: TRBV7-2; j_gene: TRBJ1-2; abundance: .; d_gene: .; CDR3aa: CASSSRTVTTGYTF; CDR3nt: TGTGCCAGCAGCTCGCGGACTGTTACAACGGGCTACACCTTC
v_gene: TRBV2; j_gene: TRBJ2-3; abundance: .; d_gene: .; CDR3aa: CASSEMDTQYF; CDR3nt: TGTGCCAGCAGTGAAATGGATACGCAGTATTTT
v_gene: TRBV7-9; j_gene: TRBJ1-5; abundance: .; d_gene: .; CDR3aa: CASSLAFRQPQHF; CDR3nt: TGTGCCAGCAGCTTAGCTTTTCGTCAGCCCCAGCATTTT
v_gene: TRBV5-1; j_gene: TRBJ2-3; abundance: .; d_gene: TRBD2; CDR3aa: CASSFAGTSGSTDTQYF; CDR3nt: TGCGCCAGCAGCTTCGCCGGGACTAGCGGGAGTACAGATACGCAGTATTTT
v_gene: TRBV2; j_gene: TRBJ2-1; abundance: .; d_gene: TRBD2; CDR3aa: CASSPTGLAVTYNEQFF; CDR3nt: TGTGCCAGCAGTCCCACGGGACTAGCTGTAACCTACAATGAGCAGTTCTTC
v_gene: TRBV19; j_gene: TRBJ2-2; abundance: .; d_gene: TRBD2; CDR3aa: CASNSGVTGELFF; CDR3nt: TGTGCCAGTAATAGCGGGGTCACCGGGGAGCTGTTTTTT